The 5 T cell receptor beta chains given below trace back to one sample, sequenced in a study of response to subunit inactivated influenza vaccine. Via MiXCR, TCRdb re-called the RT-PCR reads, giving one row per CDR3 protein. The repertoire holds about 780,000 distinct CDR3 sequences, with about 18% as singletons. Source: PBMCs from blood, taken 5 days after vaccination. The receptors were gathered from a man aged 45-65 years who received an inactivated influenza vaccine.

This clonotype was seen a handful of times. The rearrangement links TRBV9 to TRBJ2-3; TRBD1 or TRBD2 may be the D gene (5 bases each). Germline CDR1 and CDR2: SGDLS and YYNGEE. V lost 3 bases, J lost 2 bases, and 16 bases lay in between. CDR3 length equals 16 residues. CDR3 in DNA: TGTGCCAGCAGCGCCGACACTCAAGGGACCACAGATACGCAGTATTTT. This sequence encodes CASSADTQGTTDTQYF.

This clonotype was seen only once. J is TRBJ2-4 and V is TRBV5-6; D assignment may be TRBD1 or TRBD2 (7 bases each). CDR3 length equals 15 residues. CDR1 and CDR2 (germline): SGHDT, YYEEEE. The germline V and J ends were trimmed by 0 bases and 8 bases, with 15 bases remaining between them. The DNA of the CDR3 is TGTGCCAGCAGCTTGGCCAGGGGGGGGGGAGACATTCAGTACTTC. It is translated as CASSLARGGGDIQYF.

Only a few counts were recorded for this clonotype. V is TRBV28 and J is TRBJ1-1, with D uncertain. V lost 7 bases, J lost 1 base, and 7 bases lay in between. Germline V gene lookup returns CDR1 MDHEN and CDR2 SYDVKM. CDR3 length equals 12 residues. The CDR3 protein is CASKTKNTEAFF. CDR3 nucleotides: TGTGCCAGCAAAACAAAGAACACTGAAGCTTTCTTT.

This clonotype was picked up one time. This chain connects TRBV6-2 or TRBV6-3 to TRBJ1-1; D ambiguous. The germline gives CDR1 MNHEY, CDR2 SVGEGT. V was pared by 0 bases and J by 5 bases, with 7 bases between. This CDR3 region has 13 residues. CDR3 sequence: CASSYSERTEAFF. As DNA, the CDR3 is TGTGCCAGCAGTTACTCGGAAAGGACTGAAGCTTTCTTT.

This clonotype has at least ten counts. The V call is TRBV15, the J call TRBJ2-1, with D unresolved. Trimming cost V 0 bases and J 10 bases, with 10 bases left between them. The CDR3 spans 13 residues. Per the germline V gene, CDR1 is LNHNV and CDR2 is YYDKDF (reference sequence). The CDR3 protein is CATSRDNQREQFF. CDR3 nucleotides: TGTGCCACCAGCAGAGATAATCAACGGGAGCAGTTCTTC.